The present T cell receptor (beta chain) was sequenced within a study of blood T cell repertoires in COVID-19. Overall study context: Acute-phase and convalescent COVID-19 samples originated in the United States, Italy and Spain.

Germline V lookup: CDR1 MNHEY, CDR2 SMNVEV (reference sequence). This CDR3 spans 16 amino acids. V lost 7 bases and J 0 bases, leaving 16 bases between the germline ends. This clone was counted only a few times. In the study's own analysis: The authors estimated nucleated cell counts from reference gene primer amplification. Some clones are missing from TCRdb's copy, which holds only in-frame ones; the method was immunoSEQ multiplex PCR. V, J and clone size reflect that table, while D and trimming were determined from the DNA. The table shows under 250,000 clones, with approximately 86% occurring only once.

This TCR was sampled from a human donor in a cohort sampled during active COVID-19. This chain connects TRBV27 to TRBJ1-3; D ambiguous. Input material: peripheral blood. In nucleotides, the CDR3 is TGTGCCAGCACTTTGGAGGTGGCCAACTCTGGAAACACCATATATTTT. Encoded protein: CASTLEVANSGNTIYF.